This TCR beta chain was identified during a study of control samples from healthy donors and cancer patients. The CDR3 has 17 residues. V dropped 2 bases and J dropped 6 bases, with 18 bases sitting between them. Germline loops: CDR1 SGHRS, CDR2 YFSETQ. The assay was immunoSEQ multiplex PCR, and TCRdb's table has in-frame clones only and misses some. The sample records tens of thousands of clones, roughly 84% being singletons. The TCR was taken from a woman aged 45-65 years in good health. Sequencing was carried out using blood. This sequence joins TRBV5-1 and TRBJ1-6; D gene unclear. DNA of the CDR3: TGCGCCAGCAGCTTAGACGGTAGCCAAAACCTTAATTCACCCCTCCACTTT. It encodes CASSLDGSQNLNSPLHF.